This is a list of T cell receptor beta chains from one sample in a study of T cells in Graves' hyperthyroidism and ophthalmopathy. TCRdb passed the multiplex PCR reads through MiXCR, listing each CDR3 protein once. The sample records about 580,000 distinct CDR3 sequences, 11% to 15% being singletons. The specimen was blood. These receptors originate from a woman aged 25-40 years with Graves' hyperthyroidism that later progressed to Graves' ophthalmopathy. The CDR3 runs from the conserved cysteine through the conserved F or W. The D gene is left open where the match is weak. Some rows have no size entry. The others give once, few or many, or a class for an expanded clone.

j_gene,abundance,d_gene,v_gene,CDR3aa,CDR3nt
TRBJ2-7,few,-,TRBV3-1,CASTPRVGSSYEQYF,TGTGCCAGCACGCCTCGTGTCGGGAGCTCCTACGAGCAGTACTTC
TRBJ2-1,few,-,TRBV20-1,CSASRAEQFF,TGCAGTGCTAGCCGTGCTGAGCAGTTCTTC
TRBJ2-1,many,TRBD2,TRBV11-2,CASSSLAGGFGNEQFF,TGTGCCAGCAGCAGCTTAGCGGGAGGTTTTGGCAATGAGCAGTTCTTC
TRBJ2-1,many,TRBD2,TRBV19,CASSRTGGPLTYNEQFF,TGTGCCAGTAGTCGGACGGGAGGCCCCCTCACCTACAATGAGCAGTTCTTC
TRBJ2-6,-,-,TRBV11-2,CASNNFGGGANVLTF,TGTGCCAGCAACAACTTCGGGGGTGGGGCCAACGTCCTGACTTTC
TRBJ1-2,many,-,TRBV28,CASSPIGSGAGGYTF,TGTGCCAGCTCGCCTATCGGATCGGGGGCCGGAGGCTACACCTTC
TRBJ2-7,few,-,TRBV20-1,CSASRTTGSGEQYF,TGCAGTGCCAGTCGGACAACCGGTTCGGGCGAGCAGTACTTC
TRBJ2-2,many,-,TRBV6-5,CASSYSRGAGTSTGELFF,TGTGCCAGCAGTTACTCGAGGGGGGCCGGGACAAGCACCGGGGAGCTGTTTTTT
TRBJ2-1,many,-,TRBV28,CASSPDSLSYNEQFF,TGTGCCAGCAGCCCGGACAGCTTGTCATACAATGAGCAGTTCTTC
TRBJ1-2,many,TRBD1,TRBV4-3,CASSQATGGFYGYTF,TGCGCCAGCAGCCAGGCGACAGGGGGCTTCTATGGCTACACCTTC
TRBJ2-4,few,-,TRBV19,CASSIGNPGAKNIQYF,TGTGCCAGTAGTATAGGCAACCCTGGAGCCAAAAACATTCAGTACTTC
TRBJ2-1,-,TRBD1,TRBV27,CASSLVQGENNEQFF,TGTGCCAGCAGTTTGGTCCAGGGGGAAAACAATGAGCAGTTCTTC
TRBJ2-7,-,-,TRBV4-1,CASSQDTGSSYEQYF,TGCGCCAGCAGCCAAGATACAGGGAGCTCCTACGAGCAGTACTTC
TRBJ1-1,many,-,TRBV12-3/TRBV12-4,CASSFGAGTEAFF,TGTGCCAGCAGCTTTGGGGCTGGCACTGAAGCTTTCTTT
TRBJ1-2,few,-,TRBV19,CASYGGASKGYTF,TGTGCCAGTTATGGGGGCGCTTCTAAGGGCTACACCTTC
TRBJ1-2,-,TRBD1,TRBV7-9,CASSRPRDRGKNYGYTF,TGTGCCAGCAGCCGACCCCGGGACAGGGGCAAGAACTATGGCTACACCTTC
TRBJ1-1,-,-,TRBV6-2/TRBV6-3,CASSPRAVEAFF,TGTGCCAGCTCCCCGAGGGCGGTTGAAGCTTTCTTT
TRBJ2-7,few,TRBD2,TRBV7-9,CASSQGTSGNSYEQYF,TGTGCCAGCAGCCAAGGGACTAGCGGGAACTCCTACGAGCAGTACTTC
TRBJ2-7,-,-,TRBV3-1,CASSQDTGIYEQYF,TGTGCCAGCAGCCAAGACACAGGGATCTACGAGCAGTACTTC
TRBJ2-7,many,TRBD1,TRBV27,CASSDWDRPYEQYF,TGTGCCAGCAGTGATTGGGACAGACCATACGAGCAGTACTTC
TRBJ1-2,-,TRBD1,TRBV11-2,CASSLDRGTGEYGYTF,TGTGCCAGCAGCTTAGATCGGGGGACAGGGGAATATGGCTACACCTTC
TRBJ2-7,few,-,TRBV14,CASSQDKVLNYEQYF,TGTGCCAGCAGCCAAGATAAAGTTTTGAACTACGAGCAGTACTTC
TRBJ1-4,few,-,TRBV10-3,CAISDKGEKLFF,TGTGCCATCAGTGATAAGGGAGAAAAACTGTTTTTT
TRBJ2-7,-,-,TRBV7-9,CASSFYICSASSRGSNYEQYF,-
TRBJ2-7,many,-,TRBV24-1,CATSEHNFYEQYF,TGTGCCACCAGTGAACATAATTTCTACGAGCAGTACTTC
TRBJ1-5,-,-,TRBV30,CAWRQGRYQPQHF,TGTGCCTGGAGGCAGGGGAGGTATCAGCCCCAGCATTTT
TRBJ1-2,few,-,TRBV7-9,CASSLSTGLSNYGYTF,TGTGCCAGCAGCTTATCAACAGGGCTCTCTAACTATGGCTACACCTTC
TRBJ2-7,few,-,TRBV20-1,CSAREAGRPYEQYF,TGCAGTGCTAGAGAAGCGGGCCGACCCTACGAGCAGTACTTC
TRBJ1-6,many,-,TRBV5-6,CASSKGWQDNSPLHF,TGTGCCAGCAGCAAGGGTTGGCAGGATAATTCACCCCTCCACTTT
TRBJ2-3,many,-,TRBV12-3/TRBV12-4,CASRDGASTDTQYF,TGTGCCAGCAGAGACGGCGCTAGCACAGATACGCAGTATTTT
TRBJ1-1,many,-,TRBV29-1,CSVVLNTEAFF,TGCAGCGTTGTCCTAAACACTGAAGCTTTCTTT
TRBJ2-7,many,TRBD2,TRBV11-2,CASMVEGLAGTEQYF,TGTGCCAGCATGGTAGAAGGACTAGCGGGAACCGAGCAGTACTTC
TRBJ2-1,many,TRBD2,TRBV2,CASTGLAGGIEQFF,TGTGCCAGCACGGGACTAGCGGGAGGAATTGAGCAGTTCTTC
TRBJ2-2,few,TRBD2,TRBV19,CASRRLAENTGELFF,TGTGCCAGTAGGAGACTAGCGGAGAACACCGGGGAGCTGTTTTTT
TRBJ2-7,many,-,TRBV7-9,CASSVTTTGLKNEQYF,TGTGCCAGCAGCGTGACAACTACAGGGTTGAAGAACGAGCAGTACTTC
TRBJ2-1,many,TRBD2,TRBV3-1,CASSRTSGRSWFNEQFF,TGTGCCAGCAGCCGAACCAGCGGGAGGTCTTGGTTCAATGAGCAGTTCTTC
TRBJ2-5,many,-,TRBV30,CAWTGGMTVQYF,TGTGCCTGGACAGGAGGGATGACGGTCCAGTACTTC
TRBJ1-2,many,-,TRBV11-2,CASSPGTSYTF,TGTGCCAGCAGCCCCGGGACAAGCTACACCTTC
TRBJ2-2,-,-,TRBV6-1,CASRGPGGLFF,TGTGCCAGCAGGGGCCCAGGAGGGCTGTTTTTT
TRBJ2-2,-,-,TRBV30,CAWSRTGELFF,TGTGCCTGGAGCCGTACCGGGGAGCTGTTTTTT
TRBJ2-4,few,-,TRBV20-1,CSARPEAGPLAKNIQYF,TGCAGTGCTAGACCCGAGGCGGGTCCTCTAGCCAAAAACATTCAGTACTTC
TRBJ2-5,-,-,TRBV6-1,CASTLAETQYF,TGTGCCAGCACCCTTGCAGAGACCCAGTACTTC
TRBJ2-5,-,-,TRBV9,CASSPYQGAETQYF,TGTGCCAGCAGCCCCTACCAGGGAGCCGAGACCCAGTACTTC
TRBJ1-1,-,TRBD1,TRBV20-1,CSAPGTGGWAFF,TGCAGTGCACCCGGGACAGGGGGCTGGGCTTTCTTT
TRBJ2-7,few,-,TRBV5-6,CASSRSSEQYF,TGTGCCAGCAGCCGGTCTTCCGAGCAGTACTTC
TRBJ1-3,-,TRBD1,TRBV2,CASRGQGGRSGNTIYF,TGTGCCAGCAGGGGACAGGGGGGCCGCTCTGGAAACACCATATATTTT
TRBJ2-1,many,TRBD2,TRBV29-1,CSVVWTSGRSHNEQFF,TGCAGCGTTGTCTGGACTAGCGGGAGATCCCACAATGAGCAGTTCTTC
TRBJ2-7,many,-,TRBV7-6,CASSLEQPGTLSYEQYF,TGTGCCAGCAGCTTAGAACAGCCGGGGACTCTAAGCTACGAGCAGTACTTC
TRBJ2-1,many,-,TRBV13,CASSPRTGNEQFF,TGTGCCAGCAGCCCTCGGACCGGCAATGAGCAGTTCTTC
TRBJ2-3,many,-,TRBV10-1,CASSESFLTQYF,TGCGCCAGCAGTGAGTCCTTTTTGACGCAGTATTTT
TRBJ1-1,few,-,TRBV5-6,CASSITGQKNTEAFF,TGTGCCAGCAGCATTACAGGGCAGAAGAACACTGAAGCTTTCTTT
TRBJ2-3,many,-,TRBV14,CASSQDAYNPGMPTDTQYF,TGTGCCAGCAGCCAAGATGCGTATAACCCAGGGATGCCCACAGATACGCAGTATTTT